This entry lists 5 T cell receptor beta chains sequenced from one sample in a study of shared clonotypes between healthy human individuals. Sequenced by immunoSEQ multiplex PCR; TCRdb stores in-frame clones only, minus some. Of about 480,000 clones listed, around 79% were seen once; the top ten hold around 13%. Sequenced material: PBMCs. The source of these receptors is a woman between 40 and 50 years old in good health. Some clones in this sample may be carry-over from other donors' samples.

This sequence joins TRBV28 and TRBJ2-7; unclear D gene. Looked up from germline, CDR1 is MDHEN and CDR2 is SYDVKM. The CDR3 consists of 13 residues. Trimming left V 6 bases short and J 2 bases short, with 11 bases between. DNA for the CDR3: TGTGCCAGCAGCCGCCCCGCGGCCTACGAGCAGTACTTC. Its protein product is CASSRPAAYEQYF.

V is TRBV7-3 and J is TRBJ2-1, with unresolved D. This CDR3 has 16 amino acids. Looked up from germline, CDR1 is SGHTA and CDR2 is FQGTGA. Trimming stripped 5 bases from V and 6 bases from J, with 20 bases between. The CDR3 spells CASSLQSRNVGNEQFF. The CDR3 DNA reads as TGTGCCAGCAGCCTACAAAGCAGGAATGTTGGCAATGAGCAGTTCTTC. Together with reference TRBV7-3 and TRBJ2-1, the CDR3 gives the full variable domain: GAGVSQTPSNKVTEKGKYVELRCDPISGHTALYWYRQSLGQGPEFLIYFQGTGAADDSGLPNDRFFAVRPEGSVSTLKIQRTERGDSAVYLCASSLQSRNVGNEQFFGPGTRLTVL.

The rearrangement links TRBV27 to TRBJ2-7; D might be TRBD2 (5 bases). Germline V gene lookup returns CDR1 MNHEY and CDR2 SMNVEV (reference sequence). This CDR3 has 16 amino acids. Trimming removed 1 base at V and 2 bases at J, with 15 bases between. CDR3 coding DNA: TGTGCCAGCAGTTTATTAGGCAGAGAGGGTACCTACGAGCAGTACTTC. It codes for CASSLLGREGTYEQYF.

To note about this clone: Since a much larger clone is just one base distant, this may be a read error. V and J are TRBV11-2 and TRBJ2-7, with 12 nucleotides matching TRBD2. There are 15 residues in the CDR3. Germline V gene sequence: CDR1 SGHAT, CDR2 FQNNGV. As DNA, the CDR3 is TGTGTCAGCAGCCCACTAGCGGGAGGTCCCTACGAGCAGTACTTC. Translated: CVSSPLAGGPYEQYF.

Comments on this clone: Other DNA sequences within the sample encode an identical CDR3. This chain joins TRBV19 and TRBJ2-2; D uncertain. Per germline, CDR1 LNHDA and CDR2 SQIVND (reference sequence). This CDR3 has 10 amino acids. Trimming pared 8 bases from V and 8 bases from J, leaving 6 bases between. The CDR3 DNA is TGTGCCAGTGGTACGGGGGAGCTGTTTTTT. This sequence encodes CASGTGELFF.